The T cell receptor beta chain described here comes from a study of CD8+ T cells in alopecia areata. The length of the CDR3 is 13 residues. Germline assignment: CDR1 LGHNA and CDR2 YSLEER. The junction had 6 bases not matched to a gene; V was cut back by 1 base and J by 12 bases. Documented treatment: oral pan-JAK inhibitor, 5-10 mg twice daily. After isolation, RNA underwent reverse transcription to generate cDNA as the sequencing template. Clones were sequenced by immunoSEQ multiplex PCR, and TCRdb holds only the in-frame ones, with some missing. The sample contains 200,000 to 250,000 clones, less than 75% of which appear only once.

The rearrangement joins TRBV4-3 to TRBJ2-1; the match to TRBD2 covers 7 bases. The input for sequencing was CD4+ T cells sorted from blood, taken at week 4, from a patient treated with tofacitinib. This receptor was obtained from a human donor with alopecia areata. CDR3: CASSQGEGELQFF. As DNA, the CDR3 is TGCGCCAGCAGCCAAGGGGAGGGAGAATTGCAGTTCTTC.